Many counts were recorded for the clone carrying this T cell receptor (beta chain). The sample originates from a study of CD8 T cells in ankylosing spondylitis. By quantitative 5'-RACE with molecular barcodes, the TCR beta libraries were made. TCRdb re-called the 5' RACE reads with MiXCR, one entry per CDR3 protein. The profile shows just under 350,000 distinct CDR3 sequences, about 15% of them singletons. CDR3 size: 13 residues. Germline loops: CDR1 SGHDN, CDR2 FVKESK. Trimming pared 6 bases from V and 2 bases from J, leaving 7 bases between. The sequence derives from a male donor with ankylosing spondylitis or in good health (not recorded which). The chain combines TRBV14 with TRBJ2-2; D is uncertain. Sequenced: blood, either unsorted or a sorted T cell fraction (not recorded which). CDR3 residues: CASREQNTGELFF. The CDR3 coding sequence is TGTGCCAGCAGGGAGCAAAACACCGGGGAGCTGTTTTTT.